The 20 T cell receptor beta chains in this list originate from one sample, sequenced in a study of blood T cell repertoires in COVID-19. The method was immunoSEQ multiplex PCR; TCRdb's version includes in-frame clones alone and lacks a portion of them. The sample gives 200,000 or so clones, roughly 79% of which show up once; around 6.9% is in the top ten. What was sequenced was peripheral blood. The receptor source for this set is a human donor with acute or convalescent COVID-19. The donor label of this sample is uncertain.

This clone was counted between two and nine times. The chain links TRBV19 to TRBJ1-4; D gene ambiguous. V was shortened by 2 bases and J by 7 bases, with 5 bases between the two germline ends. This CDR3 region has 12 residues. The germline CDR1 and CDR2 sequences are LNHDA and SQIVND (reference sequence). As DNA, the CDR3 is TGTGCCAGTAGTATATTCGGTGAAAAACTGTTTTTT. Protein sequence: CASSIFGEKLFF.

CDR3 amino acids: CASSFASGFYNEQFF. The CDR3 nucleotides are TGTGCCAGCAGCTTTGCTAGCGGATTCTACAATGAGCAGTTCTTC. The rearrangement uses TRBV7-9 and TRBJ2-1; the match to TRBD2 covers 7 bases. With 3 bases clipped from V and 3 bases from J, the junction kept 5 bases outside the gene matches. This CDR3 region has 15 residues. Germline V gives CDR1 SEHNR, CDR2 FQNEAQ (reference sequence).

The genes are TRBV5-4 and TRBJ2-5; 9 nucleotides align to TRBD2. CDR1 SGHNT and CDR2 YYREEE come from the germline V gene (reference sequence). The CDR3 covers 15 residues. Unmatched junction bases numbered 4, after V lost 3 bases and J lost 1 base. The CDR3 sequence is CASSSMTSGQETQYF. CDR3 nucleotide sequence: TGTGCCAGCAGCTCGATGACTAGCGGCCAAGAGACCCAGTACTTC.

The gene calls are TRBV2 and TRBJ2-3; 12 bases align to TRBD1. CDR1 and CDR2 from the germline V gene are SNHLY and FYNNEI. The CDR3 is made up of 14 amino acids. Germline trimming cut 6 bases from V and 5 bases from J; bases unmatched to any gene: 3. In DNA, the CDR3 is TGTGCCAGCAGCGGGACAGGGGGCAAAGATACGCAGTATTTT. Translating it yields CASSGTGGKDTQYF. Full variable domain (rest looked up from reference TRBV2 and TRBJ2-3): EPEVTQTPSHQVTQMGQEVILRCVPISNHLYFYWYRQILGQKVEFLVSFYNNEISEKSEIFDDQFSVERPDGSNFTLKIRSTKLEDSAMYFCASSGTGGKDTQYFGPGTRLTVL.

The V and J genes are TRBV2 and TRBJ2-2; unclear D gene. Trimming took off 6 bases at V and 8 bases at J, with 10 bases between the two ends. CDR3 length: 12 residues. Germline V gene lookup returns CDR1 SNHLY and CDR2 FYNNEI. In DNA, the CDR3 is TGTGCCAGCAGCCAGGTGGAAGGGGAGCTGTTTTTT. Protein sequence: CASSQVEGELFF.

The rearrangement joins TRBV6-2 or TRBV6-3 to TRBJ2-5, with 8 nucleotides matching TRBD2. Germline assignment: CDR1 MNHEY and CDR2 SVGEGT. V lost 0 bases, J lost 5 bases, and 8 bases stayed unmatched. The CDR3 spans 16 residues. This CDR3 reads CASSYSILAGGETQYF. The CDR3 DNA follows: TGTGCCAGCAGTTACTCGATTCTAGCGGGTGGGGAGACCCAGTACTTC.

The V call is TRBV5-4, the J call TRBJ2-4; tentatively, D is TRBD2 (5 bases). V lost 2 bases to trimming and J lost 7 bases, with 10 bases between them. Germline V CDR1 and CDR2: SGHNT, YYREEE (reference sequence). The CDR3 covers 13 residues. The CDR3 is CASSFSSTNIQYF. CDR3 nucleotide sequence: TGTGCCAGCAGCTTTTCTAGCACGAACATTCAGTACTTC.

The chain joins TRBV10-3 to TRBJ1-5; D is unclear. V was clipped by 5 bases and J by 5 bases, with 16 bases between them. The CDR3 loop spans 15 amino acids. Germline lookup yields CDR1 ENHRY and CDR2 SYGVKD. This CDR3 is CAISSSRNGDQPQHF. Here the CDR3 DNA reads TGTGCCATCAGTTCTTCCCGCAACGGGGATCAGCCCCAGCATTTT.

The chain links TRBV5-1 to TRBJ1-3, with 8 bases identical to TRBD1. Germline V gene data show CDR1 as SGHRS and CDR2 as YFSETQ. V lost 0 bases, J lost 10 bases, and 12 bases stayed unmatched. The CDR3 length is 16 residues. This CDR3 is CASSLDGQGSPVTIYF. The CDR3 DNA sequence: TGCGCCAGCAGCTTGGACGGACAGGGATCGCCGGTGACCATATATTTT.

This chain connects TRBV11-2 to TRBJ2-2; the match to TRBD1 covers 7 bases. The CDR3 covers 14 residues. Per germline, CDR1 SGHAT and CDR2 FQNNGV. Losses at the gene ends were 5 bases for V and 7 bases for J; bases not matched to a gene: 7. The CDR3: CASSPGRQGGELFF. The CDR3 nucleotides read TGTGCCAGCAGCCCCGGGCGACAGGGCGGGGAGCTGTTTTTT. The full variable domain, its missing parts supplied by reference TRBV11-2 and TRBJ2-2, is EAGVAQSPRYKIIEKRQSVAFWCNPISGHATLYWYQQILGQGPKLLIQFQNNGVVDDSQLPKDRFSAERLKGVDSTLKIQPAKLEDSAVYLCASSPGRQGGELFFGEGSRLTVL.

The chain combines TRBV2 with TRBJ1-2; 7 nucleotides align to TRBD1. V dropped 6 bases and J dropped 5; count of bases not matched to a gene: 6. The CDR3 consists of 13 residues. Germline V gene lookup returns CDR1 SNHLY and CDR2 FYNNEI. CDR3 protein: CASSPDRVYGYTF. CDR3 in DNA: TGTGCCAGCAGCCCAGACAGGGTATATGGCTACACCTTC.

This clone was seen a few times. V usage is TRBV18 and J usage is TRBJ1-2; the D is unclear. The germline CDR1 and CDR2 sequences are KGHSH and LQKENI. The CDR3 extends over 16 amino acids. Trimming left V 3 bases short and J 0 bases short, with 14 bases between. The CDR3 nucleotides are TGTGCCAGCTCACCCCTCGACACGATAGCTAACTATGGCTACACCTTC. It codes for CASSPLDTIANYGYTF. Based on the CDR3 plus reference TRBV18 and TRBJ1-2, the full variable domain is NAGVMQNPRHLVRRRGQEARLRCSPMKGHSHVYWYRQLPEEGLKFMVYLQKENIIDESGMPKERFSAEFPKEGPSILRIQQVVRGDSAAYFCASSPLDTIANYGYTFGSGTRLTVV.

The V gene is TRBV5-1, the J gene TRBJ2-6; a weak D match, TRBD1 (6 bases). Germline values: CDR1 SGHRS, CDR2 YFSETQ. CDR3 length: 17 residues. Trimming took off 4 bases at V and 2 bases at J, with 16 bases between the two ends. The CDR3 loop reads CASSPSGPGAGANVLTF. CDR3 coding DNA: TGCGCCAGCAGCCCCTCGGGACCAGGGGCTGGGGCCAACGTCCTGACTTTC.

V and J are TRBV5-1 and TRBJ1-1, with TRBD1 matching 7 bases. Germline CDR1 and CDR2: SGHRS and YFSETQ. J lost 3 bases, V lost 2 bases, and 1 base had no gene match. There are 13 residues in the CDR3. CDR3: CASSFGTDTEAFF. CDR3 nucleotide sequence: TGCGCCAGCAGCTTTGGGACAGACACTGAAGCTTTCTTT.

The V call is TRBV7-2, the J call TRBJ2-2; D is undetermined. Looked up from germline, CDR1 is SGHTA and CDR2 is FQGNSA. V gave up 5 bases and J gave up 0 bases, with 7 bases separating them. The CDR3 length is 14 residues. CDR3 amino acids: CASSGSTNTGELFF. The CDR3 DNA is TGTGCCAGCAGCGGCAGTACGAACACCGGGGAGCTGTTTTTT.

The CDR3 DNA sequence: TGTGCCAGCAGTCCTGGGGCAGGGGGCGGCACCGGGGAGCTGTTTTTT. Protein sequence: CASSPGAGGGTGELFF. The chain is built from TRBV7-9 and TRBJ2-2; 8 nucleotides agree with TRBD1. CDR3 length: 16 residues. The germline V gene has CDR1 SEHNR and CDR2 FQNEAQ (reference sequence). V was clipped by 6 bases and J by 4 bases; unmatched bases: 10.

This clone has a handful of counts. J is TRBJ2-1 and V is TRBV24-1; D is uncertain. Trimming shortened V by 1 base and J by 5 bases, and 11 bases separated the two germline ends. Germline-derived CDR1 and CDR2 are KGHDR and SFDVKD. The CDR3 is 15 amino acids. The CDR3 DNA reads TGTGCCACCAGTGATTTTTTCTCCCCTAACAATGAGCAGTTCTTC. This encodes CATSDFFSPNNEQFF.

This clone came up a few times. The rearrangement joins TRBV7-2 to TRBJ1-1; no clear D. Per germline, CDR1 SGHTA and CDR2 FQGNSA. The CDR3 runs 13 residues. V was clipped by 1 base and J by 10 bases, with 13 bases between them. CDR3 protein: CASSLVVNGGAFF. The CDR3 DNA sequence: TGTGCCAGCAGCTTAGTCGTCAACGGAGGAGCTTTCTTT.

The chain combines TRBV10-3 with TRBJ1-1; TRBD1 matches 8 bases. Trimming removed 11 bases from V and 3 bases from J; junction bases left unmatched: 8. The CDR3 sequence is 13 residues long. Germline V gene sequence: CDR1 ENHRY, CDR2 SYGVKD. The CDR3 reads CAGGQGRDTEAFF. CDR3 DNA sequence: TGTGCCGGCGGACAGGGACGGGACACTGAAGCTTTCTTT.

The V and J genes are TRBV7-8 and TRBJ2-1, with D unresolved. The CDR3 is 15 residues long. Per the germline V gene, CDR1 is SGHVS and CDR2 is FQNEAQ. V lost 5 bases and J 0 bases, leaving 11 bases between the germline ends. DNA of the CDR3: TGTGCCAGCAGCCTCGGTTCCTACTCCTACAATGAGCAGTTCTTC. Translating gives CASSLGSYSYNEQFF. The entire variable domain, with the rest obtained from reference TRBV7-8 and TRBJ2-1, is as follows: GAGVSQSPRYKVAKRGQDVALRCDPISGHVSLFWYQQALGQGPEFLTYFQNEAQLDKSGLPSDRFFAERPEGSVSTLKIQRTQQEDSAVYLCASSLGSYSYNEQFFGPGTRLTVL.